This is a list of T cell receptor beta chains from one sample in a study of response to subunit inactivated influenza vaccine. TCRdb redid the calling of the RT-PCR reads with MiXCR, one entry per CDR3 protein. Of under 550,000 distinct CDR3 sequences in the sample, approximately 7.2% are singletons; the top ten hold roughly 14%. The sample was PBMCs from blood, taken less than 30 months after vaccination. The receptor set was obtained from a man aged 45-69 years who received an inactivated influenza vaccine. CDR3s include the opening cysteine and the closing phenylalanine or tryptophan. D genes are given only for firm matches. Part of the rows lack a size; the others show once, few, many or a class for expanded clones.

abundance: many
v_gene: TRBV14
j_gene: TRBJ2-7
d_gene: NA
CDR3nt: TGTGCCAGCAGCCAAGCGGGTCCCTACGAGCAGTACTTC
CDR3aa: CASSQAGPYEQYF

abundance: few
v_gene: TRBV28
j_gene: TRBJ2-3
d_gene: TRBD1
CDR3nt: TGTGCCAGCAGTGACCAACAGGGGGTCCGCACAGATACGCAGTATTTT
CDR3aa: CASSDQQGVRTDTQYF

abundance: many
v_gene: TRBV28
j_gene: TRBJ2-5
d_gene: NA
CDR3nt: TGTGCCAGCAGTCGAGGCAGGGCCACCCAAGAGACCCAGTACTTC
CDR3aa: CASSRGRATQETQYF

abundance: many
v_gene: TRBV7-2
j_gene: TRBJ2-7
d_gene: TRBD2
CDR3nt: TGTGCCAGCAGCTTACTAGCGGGTCCGCGGGACGAGCAGTACTTC
CDR3aa: CASSLLAGPRDEQYF

abundance: few
v_gene: TRBV12-3/TRBV12-4
j_gene: TRBJ1-4
d_gene: TRBD1
CDR3nt: TGTGCCAGCGGGTCTCCAACAGGGGGAGAAAAACTGTTTTTT
CDR3aa: CASGSPTGGEKLFF

abundance: few
v_gene: TRBV4-2
j_gene: TRBJ1-6
d_gene: NA
CDR3nt: TGTGCCAGCAGCCAAGAGGACAGAAATAATTCACCCCTCCACTTT
CDR3aa: CASSQEDRNNSPLHF

abundance: many
v_gene: TRBV3-1
j_gene: TRBJ2-7
d_gene: TRBD1
CDR3nt: TGTGCCAGCAGCCAACGGGACAGGGGGTACGAGCAGTACTTC
CDR3aa: CASSQRDRGYEQYF

abundance: many
v_gene: TRBV7-6
j_gene: TRBJ1-3
d_gene: NA
CDR3nt: TGTGCCAGCAGCTTTTCGGACAGCTCTGGAAACACCATATATTTT
CDR3aa: CASSFSDSSGNTIYF

abundance: NA
v_gene: TRBV29-1
j_gene: TRBJ1-2
d_gene: NA
CDR3nt: TGCAGCGTTGGAGGTGGGGGCGCCGACTATGGCTACACCTTC
CDR3aa: CSVGGGGADYGYTF

abundance: NA
v_gene: TRBV20-1
j_gene: TRBJ1-2
d_gene: NA
CDR3nt: TGCAGTGCTAGTGGCACGTCTGGCTACACCTTC
CDR3aa: CSASGTSGYTF

abundance: many
v_gene: TRBV20-1
j_gene: TRBJ2-5
d_gene: TRBD2
CDR3nt: TGCAGTGCTAGAGATCTCCAGCGGGGGAATCAAGAGACCCAGTACTTC
CDR3aa: CSARDLQRGNQETQYF

abundance: NA
v_gene: TRBV7-2
j_gene: TRBJ1-3
d_gene: NA
CDR3nt: TGTGCCAGCAGCCCTCGGACTGGAAACACCATATATTTT
CDR3aa: CASSPRTGNTIYF

abundance: many
v_gene: TRBV20-1
j_gene: TRBJ2-2
d_gene: TRBD2
CDR3nt: TGCAGTGCAACCACTAGCGGGGGGGCCAGCACCGGGGAGCTGTTTTTT
CDR3aa: CSATTSGGASTGELFF

abundance: NA
v_gene: TRBV29-1
j_gene: TRBJ1-1
d_gene: NA
CDR3nt: TGCAGCGTCCAATTTGTTCGGGGGAACACTGAAGCTTTCTTT
CDR3aa: CSVQFVRGNTEAFF

abundance: few
v_gene: TRBV5-1
j_gene: TRBJ2-5
d_gene: TRBD2
CDR3nt: TGCGCCAGCAGCTCTCCTACTCAAGACATTGGGAGGGGGACCCAGTACTTC
CDR3aa: CASSSPTQDIGRGTQYF

abundance: few
v_gene: TRBV6-2/TRBV6-3
j_gene: TRBJ2-3
d_gene: NA
CDR3nt: TGTGCCAGCAGCCCATACCCCCGCCTAACTAGGGGTAATACGCAGTATTTT
CDR3aa: CASSPYPRLTRGNTQYF

abundance: few
v_gene: TRBV5-1
j_gene: TRBJ2-5
d_gene: NA
CDR3nt: TGCGCCAGCAGCTTGGAGCGCGGGCAAGAGACCCAGTACTTC
CDR3aa: CASSLERGQETQYF

abundance: NA
v_gene: TRBV20-1
j_gene: TRBJ2-7
d_gene: TRBD1
CDR3nt: TGCAGTGCTAGAGCTATATATGACAGGGCCTACGAGCAGTACTTC
CDR3aa: CSARAIYDRAYEQYF

abundance: few
v_gene: TRBV20-1
j_gene: TRBJ2-7
d_gene: TRBD2
CDR3nt: TGCAGTGCTATGGCGACTAGCGGTTCCTACGAGCAGTACTTC
CDR3aa: CSAMATSGSYEQYF

abundance: few
v_gene: TRBV4-2
j_gene: TRBJ1-3
d_gene: NA
CDR3nt: TGTGCCAGCAGCCTCCCCTGGAGCGACTCTGGAAACACCATATATTTT
CDR3aa: CASSLPWSDSGNTIYF

abundance: NA
v_gene: TRBV5-1
j_gene: TRBJ2-3
d_gene: TRBD1
CDR3nt: TGCGCCAGCAGCTTGGCCACGGGACAGAGAGATAGCACAGATACGCAGTATTTT
CDR3aa: CASSLATGQRDSTDTQYF

abundance: NA
v_gene: TRBV7-4
j_gene: TRBJ2-5
d_gene: NA
CDR3nt: TGTGCCTGCTCCAAGCCGGTCCCTGGGACTCGCGGCCAAGAGACCCAGTACTTC
CDR3aa: CACSKPVPGTRGQETQYF

abundance: many
v_gene: TRBV6-2/TRBV6-3
j_gene: TRBJ2-1
d_gene: TRBD2
CDR3nt: TGTGCCAGCAGTTCCTCCCGTGGACTAGTCGTGAACGATGAGCAGTTCTTC
CDR3aa: CASSSSRGLVVNDEQFF

abundance: many
v_gene: TRBV5-1
j_gene: TRBJ2-7
d_gene: NA
CDR3nt: TGCGCCAGCAGCTTGGAACTCATTTCCTACGAGCAGTACTTC
CDR3aa: CASSLELISYEQYF

abundance: NA
v_gene: TRBV12-3/TRBV12-4
j_gene: TRBJ1-2
d_gene: NA
CDR3nt: TGTGCCAGCAGCCGAGGGGGGTTGTCAGGTCATGGCTACACCTTC
CDR3aa: CASSRGGLSGHGYTF

abundance: few
v_gene: TRBV7-8
j_gene: TRBJ2-5
d_gene: TRBD2
CDR3nt: TGTGCCAGCAGCCCTAGCGGGTTCGGAGAGACCCAGTACTTC
CDR3aa: CASSPSGFGETQYF

abundance: few
v_gene: TRBV28
j_gene: TRBJ2-2
d_gene: TRBD1
CDR3nt: TGTGCCAGCAGTTCGGACAGGGGGGAGTCCGGGGAGCTGTTTTTT
CDR3aa: CASSSDRGESGELFF

abundance: many
v_gene: TRBV7-3
j_gene: TRBJ2-2
d_gene: NA
CDR3nt: TGTGCCAGCAGCCTGGACCCTGGGACCGGGGAGCTGTTTTTT
CDR3aa: CASSLDPGTGELFF

abundance: many
v_gene: TRBV5-5
j_gene: TRBJ2-3
d_gene: TRBD2
CDR3nt: TGTGCCAGCAGCCCTCGAGGTAGCGGGACCACAGGTACAGATACGCAGTATTTT
CDR3aa: CASSPRGSGTTGTDTQYF

abundance: many
v_gene: TRBV7-2
j_gene: TRBJ1-6
d_gene: NA
CDR3nt: TGTGCCAGCAGCATGGGACGGGGGAATTCACCCCTCCACTTT
CDR3aa: CASSMGRGNSPLHF

abundance: few
v_gene: TRBV5-6
j_gene: TRBJ2-5
d_gene: NA
CDR3nt: TGTGCCAGCAGCCTATGGTACCAAGAGACCCAGTACTTC
CDR3aa: CASSLWYQETQYF

abundance: many
v_gene: TRBV7-9
j_gene: TRBJ1-2
d_gene: TRBD1
CDR3nt: TGTGCCAGCAGCTCCGGACAGGCTATCTATGGCTACACCTTC
CDR3aa: CASSSGQAIYGYTF

abundance: NA
v_gene: TRBV10-3
j_gene: TRBJ2-7
d_gene: NA
CDR3nt: TGTGCCATCAGTGACCCGTCGAGGTACGAGCAGTACTTC
CDR3aa: CAISDPSRYEQYF

abundance: few
v_gene: TRBV5-1
j_gene: TRBJ2-7
d_gene: NA
CDR3nt: TGCGCCAGCAGCTTGGCCGGTAGGGACGAGCAGTACTTC
CDR3aa: CASSLAGRDEQYF

abundance: few
v_gene: TRBV20-1
j_gene: TRBJ2-2
d_gene: NA
CDR3nt: TGCAGTGCTAGAGACCGTATCACCGGGGAGCTGTTTTTT
CDR3aa: CSARDRITGELFF

abundance: NA
v_gene: TRBV25-1
j_gene: TRBJ1-6
d_gene: TRBD1
CDR3nt: TGTGCCAGCAGTGGAGGGACAGGAAATTCACCCCTCCACTTT
CDR3aa: CASSGGTGNSPLHF

abundance: NA
v_gene: TRBV14
j_gene: TRBJ2-1
d_gene: TRBD2
CDR3nt: TGTGCCAGCAGCCTCCTTAGGGGGGCCCTGACTAGCGGGGGGGCAAGTGAGCAGTTCTTC
CDR3aa: CASSLLRGALTSGGASEQFF